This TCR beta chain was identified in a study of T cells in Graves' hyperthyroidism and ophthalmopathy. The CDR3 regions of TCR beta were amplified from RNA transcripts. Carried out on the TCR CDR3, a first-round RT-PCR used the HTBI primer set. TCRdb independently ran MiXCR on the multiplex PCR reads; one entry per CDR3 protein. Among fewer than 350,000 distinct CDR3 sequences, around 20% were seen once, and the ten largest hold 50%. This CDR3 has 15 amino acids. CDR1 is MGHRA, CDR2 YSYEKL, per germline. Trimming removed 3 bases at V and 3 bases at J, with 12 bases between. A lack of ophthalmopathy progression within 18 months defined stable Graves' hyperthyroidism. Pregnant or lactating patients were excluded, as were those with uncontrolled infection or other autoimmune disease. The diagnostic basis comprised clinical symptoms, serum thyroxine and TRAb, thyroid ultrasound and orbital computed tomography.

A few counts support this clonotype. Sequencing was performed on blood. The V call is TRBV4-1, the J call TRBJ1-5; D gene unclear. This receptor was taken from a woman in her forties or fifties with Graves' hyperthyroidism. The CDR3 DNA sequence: TGCGCCAGCAGCCAGGACGGGTACGACAATCAGCCCCAGCATTTT. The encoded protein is CASSQDGYDNQPQHF.